This entry is about one T cell receptor (beta chain). Its antigen is not identified. Germline V lookup: CDR1 SGHTA, CDR2 FQGNSA. This CDR3 is 17 amino acids long. The ends were cut back, 7 bases at V and 1 base at J, with 19 bases in the middle. CD4+CD25+CD127- Tregs, CD4+CD25- non-Tregs, CD4 and CD8 cells were sorted. The entry originates in a study of Tregs in tolerant kidney transplant recipients. Findings of the study overall: Validation in larger populations is needed because few patients were studied.

Profiled with immunoSEQ multiplex PCR; TCRdb holds only in-frame clones, not every one. Among about 240,000 clones listed, around 81% were seen once. Sequences were obtained from CD4+ T cells from blood. This rearrangement joins TRBV7-2 to TRBJ2-2; unclear D gene. This sequence was found in a human donor in good health. CDR3 loop: CASNLRERLMNTGELFF. CDR3 coding DNA: TGTGCCAGCAACCTAAGGGAAAGACTTATGAACACCGGGGAGCTGTTTTTT.